This T cell receptor (beta chain) was documented in a study of spatial heterogeneity in lung cancer. Overall study context: Sequencing consistently turned up more beta-chain sequences than alpha-chain sequences. In raw reads, more than 8.5 appearances on average were recorded for each unique TCR and UMI combination.

The CDR3 consists of 17 residues. Trimming left V 1 base short and J 4 bases short, with 14 bases between. The germline CDR1 and CDR2 sequences are SGHTA and FQGNSA. Study-wide findings and caveats: Resection saw ubiquitous expanded tumor TCRs appear in blood more than follow-up did.

About this clonotype itself: Antigen: not known.

The time point was: sample taken at primary tumor resection. In each case, whole RNA from tumor, nontumor lung or frozen PBMC was sequenced unsorted. A unique molecular identifier was carried by every single TCR cDNA molecule. TCRdb reprocessed the 5' RACE reads with MiXCR, giving one entry per CDR3 protein. The sample carries around 60,000 distinct CDR3 sequences, around 8.4% recorded once. Sequencing used PBMCs, obtained at surgery. The receptor was derived from a female donor with early-stage non-small cell lung cancer. The chain recombines TRBV7-2 with TRBJ2-6, with D possibly matching TRBD1 (6 bases). The CDR3 coding sequence is TGTGCCAGCAGCTTAGGCCCCACAGGGCGAGGGGCCAACGTCCTGACTTTC. Its protein product is CASSLGPTGRGANVLTF. Together with reference TRBV7-2 and TRBJ2-6, the CDR3 gives the full variable domain: GAGVSQSPSNKVTEKGKDVELRCDPISGHTALYWYRQSLGQGLEFLIYFQGNSAPDKSGLPSDRFSAERTGGSVSTLTIQRTQQEDSAVYLCASSLGPTGRGANVLTFGAGSRLTVL.